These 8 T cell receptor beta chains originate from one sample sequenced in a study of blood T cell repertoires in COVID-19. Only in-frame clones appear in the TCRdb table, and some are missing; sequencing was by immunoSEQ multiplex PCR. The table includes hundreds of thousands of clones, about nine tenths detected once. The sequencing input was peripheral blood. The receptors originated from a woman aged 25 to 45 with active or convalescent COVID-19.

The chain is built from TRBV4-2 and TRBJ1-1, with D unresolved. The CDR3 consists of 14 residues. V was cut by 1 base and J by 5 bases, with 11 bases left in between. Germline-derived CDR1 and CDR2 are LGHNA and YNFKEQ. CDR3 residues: CASSQAGSETEAFF. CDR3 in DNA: TGTGCCAGCAGCCAAGCGGGGTCGGAGACTGAAGCTTTCTTT.

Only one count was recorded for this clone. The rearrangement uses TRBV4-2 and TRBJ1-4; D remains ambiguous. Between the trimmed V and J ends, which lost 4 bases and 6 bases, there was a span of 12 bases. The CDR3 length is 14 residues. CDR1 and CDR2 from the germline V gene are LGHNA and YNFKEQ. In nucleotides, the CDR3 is TGTGCCAGCAGCCTTCACACCGAGGATGAAAAACTGTTTTTT. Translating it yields CASSLHTEDEKLFF.

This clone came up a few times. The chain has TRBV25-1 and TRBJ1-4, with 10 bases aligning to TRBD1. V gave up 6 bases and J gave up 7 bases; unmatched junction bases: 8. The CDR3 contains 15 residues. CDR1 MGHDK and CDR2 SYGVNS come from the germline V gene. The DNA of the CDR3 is TGTGCCAGCAGCCATCCGGGACAGGGGTCTGAAAAACTGTTTTTT. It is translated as CASSHPGQGSEKLFF. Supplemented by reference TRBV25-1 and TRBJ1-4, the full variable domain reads EADIYQTPRYLVIGTGKKITLECSQTMGHDKMYWYQQDPGMELHLIHYSYGVNSTEKGDLSSESTVSRIRTEHFPLTLESARPSHTSQYLCASSHPGQGSEKLFFGSGTQLSVL.

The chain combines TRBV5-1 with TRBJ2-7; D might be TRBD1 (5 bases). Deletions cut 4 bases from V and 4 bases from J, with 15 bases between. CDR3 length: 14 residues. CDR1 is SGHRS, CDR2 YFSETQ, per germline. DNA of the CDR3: TGCGCCAGCAGCCCTGTTGCAGGGATATACGAGCAGTACTTC. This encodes CASSPVAGIYEQYF. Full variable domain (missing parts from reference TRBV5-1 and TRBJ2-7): KAGVTQTPRYLIKTRGQQVTLSCSPISGHRSVSWYQQTPGQGLQFLFEYFSETQRNKGNFPGRFSGRQFSNSRSEMNVSTLELGDSALYLCASSPVAGIYEQYFGPGTRLTVT.

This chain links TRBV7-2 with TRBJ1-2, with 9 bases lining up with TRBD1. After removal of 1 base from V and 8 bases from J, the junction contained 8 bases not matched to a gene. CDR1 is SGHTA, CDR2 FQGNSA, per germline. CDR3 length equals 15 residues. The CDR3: CASSLVTGGGDGYTF. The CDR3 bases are TGTGCCAGCAGCTTAGTGACAGGGGGAGGGGACGGCTACACCTTC.

The CDR3 region is CASSPTGGWKTQYF. The CDR3 bases are TGTGCCAGCAGCCCCACAGGGGGTTGGAAGACCCAGTACTTC. The chain couples TRBV5-6 to TRBJ2-5; 8 bases fit TRBD1. Trimming took 4 bases from V and 6 from J; bases not matched to a gene: 8. Germline V gene sequence: CDR1 SGHDT, CDR2 YYEEEE. CDR3 length equals 14 residues. The full variable domain, completed using reference TRBV5-6 and TRBJ2-5, is DAGVTQSPTHLIKTRGQQVTLRCSPKSGHDTVSWYQQALGQGPQFIFQYYEEEERQRGNFPDRFSGHQFPNYSSELNVNALLLGDSALYLCASSPTGGWKTQYFGPGTRLLVL.

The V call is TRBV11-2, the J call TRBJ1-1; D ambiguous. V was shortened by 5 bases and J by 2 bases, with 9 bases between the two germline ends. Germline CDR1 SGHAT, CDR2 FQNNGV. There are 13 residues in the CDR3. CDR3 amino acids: CASSMHLNTEAFF. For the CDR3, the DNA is TGTGCCAGCAGCATGCACCTAAACACTGAAGCTTTCTTT.

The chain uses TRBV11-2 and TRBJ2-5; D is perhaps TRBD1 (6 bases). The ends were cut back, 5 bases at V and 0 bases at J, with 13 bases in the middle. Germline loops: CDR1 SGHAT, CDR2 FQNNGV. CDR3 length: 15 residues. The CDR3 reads CASSGGHTNQETQYF. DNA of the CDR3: TGTGCCAGCAGCGGGGGACATACGAACCAAGAGACCCAGTACTTC. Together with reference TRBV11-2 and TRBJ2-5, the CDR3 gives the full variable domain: EAGVAQSPRYKIIEKRQSVAFWCNPISGHATLYWYQQILGQGPKLLIQFQNNGVVDDSQLPKDRFSAERLKGVDSTLKIQPAKLEDSAVYLCASSGGHTNQETQYFGPGTRLLVL.